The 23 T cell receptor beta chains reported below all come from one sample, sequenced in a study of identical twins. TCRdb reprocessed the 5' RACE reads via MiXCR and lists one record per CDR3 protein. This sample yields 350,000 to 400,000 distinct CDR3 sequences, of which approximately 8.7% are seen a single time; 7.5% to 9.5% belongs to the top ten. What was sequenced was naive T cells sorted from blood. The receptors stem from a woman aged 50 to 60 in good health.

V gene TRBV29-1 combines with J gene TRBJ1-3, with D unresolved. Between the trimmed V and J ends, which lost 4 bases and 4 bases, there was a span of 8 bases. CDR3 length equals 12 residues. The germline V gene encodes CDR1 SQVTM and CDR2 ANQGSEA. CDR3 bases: TGCAGCGTTGTATTAGTCGGAAACACCATATATTTT. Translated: CSVVLVGNTIYF.

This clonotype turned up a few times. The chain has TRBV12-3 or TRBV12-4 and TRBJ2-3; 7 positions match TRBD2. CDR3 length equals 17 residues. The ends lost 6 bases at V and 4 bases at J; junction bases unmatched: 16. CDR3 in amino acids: CASRVELGGRSADTQYF. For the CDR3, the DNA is TGTGCCAGCAGAGTTGAACTTGGCGGGAGAAGTGCAGATACGCAGTATTTT.

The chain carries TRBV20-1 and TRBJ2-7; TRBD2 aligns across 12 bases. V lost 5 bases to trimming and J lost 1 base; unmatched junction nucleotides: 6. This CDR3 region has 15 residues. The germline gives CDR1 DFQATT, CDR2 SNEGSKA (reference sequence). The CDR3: CSAGLAGGWSYEQYF. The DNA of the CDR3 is TGCAGTGCTGGGCTAGCGGGAGGGTGGTCCTACGAGCAGTACTTC.

The CDR3 bases are TGTGCCAGCAGCCCCGATCCCTGGGAGACCCAGTACTTC. Encoded protein: CASSPDPWETQYF. V usage is TRBV7-2 and J usage is TRBJ2-5; no clear D gene. This CDR3 spans 13 amino acids. Germline V gene lookup returns CDR1 SGHTA and CDR2 FQGNSA. Trimming cost V 5 bases and J 5 bases, with 12 bases left between them.

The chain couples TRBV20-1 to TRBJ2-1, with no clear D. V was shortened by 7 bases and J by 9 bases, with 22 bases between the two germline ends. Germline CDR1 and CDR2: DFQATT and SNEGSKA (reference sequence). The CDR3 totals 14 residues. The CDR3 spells CSVPGGIERREQFF. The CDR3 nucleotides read TGCAGTGTTCCCGGTGGGATTGAGAGACGTGAGCAGTTCTTC.

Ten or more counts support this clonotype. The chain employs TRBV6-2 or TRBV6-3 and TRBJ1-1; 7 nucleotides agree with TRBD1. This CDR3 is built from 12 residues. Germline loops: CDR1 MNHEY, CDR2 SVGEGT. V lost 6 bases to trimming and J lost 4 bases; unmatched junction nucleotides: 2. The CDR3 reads CASSSGGTEAFF. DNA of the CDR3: TGTGCCAGCAGCTCAGGGGGCACTGAAGCTTTCTTT.

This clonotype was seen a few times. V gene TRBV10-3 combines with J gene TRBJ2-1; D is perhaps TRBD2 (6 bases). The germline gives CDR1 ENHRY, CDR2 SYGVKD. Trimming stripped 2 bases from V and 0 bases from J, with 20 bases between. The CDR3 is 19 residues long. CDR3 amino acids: CAISEPGISMGGSYNEQFF. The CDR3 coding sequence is TGTGCCATCAGTGAGCCGGGAATCAGCATGGGAGGCTCCTACAATGAGCAGTTCTTC.

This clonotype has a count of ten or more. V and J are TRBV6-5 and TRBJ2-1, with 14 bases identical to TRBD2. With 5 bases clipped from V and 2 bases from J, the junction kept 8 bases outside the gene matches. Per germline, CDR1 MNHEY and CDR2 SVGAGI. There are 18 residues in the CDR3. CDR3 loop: CASSLTSGRVAAYNEQFF. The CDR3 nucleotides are TGTGCCAGCAGTCTGACTAGCGGGAGGGTGGCGGCCTACAATGAGCAGTTCTTC.

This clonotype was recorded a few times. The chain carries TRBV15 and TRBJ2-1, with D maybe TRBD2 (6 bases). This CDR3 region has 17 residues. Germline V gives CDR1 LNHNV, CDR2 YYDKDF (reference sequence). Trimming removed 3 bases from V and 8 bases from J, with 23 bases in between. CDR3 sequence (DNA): TGTGCCACCAGCAGCGGACCACTAGCACAACGTACAGATGAGCAGTTCTTC. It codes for CATSSGPLAQRTDEQFF. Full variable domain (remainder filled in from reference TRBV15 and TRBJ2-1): DAMVIQNPRYQVTQFGKPVTLSCSQTLNHNVMYWYQQKSSQAPKLLFHYYDKDFNNEADTPDNFQSRRPNTSFCFLDIRSPGLGDTAMYLCATSSGPLAQRTDEQFFGPGTRLTVL.

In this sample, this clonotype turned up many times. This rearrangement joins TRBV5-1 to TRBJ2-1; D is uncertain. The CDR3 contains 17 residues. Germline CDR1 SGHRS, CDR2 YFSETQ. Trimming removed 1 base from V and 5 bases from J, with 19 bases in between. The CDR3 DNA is TGCGCCAGCAGCTTGCCGGCGGCAGAAAAACACAACAATGAGCAGTTCTTC. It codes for CASSLPAAEKHNNEQFF.

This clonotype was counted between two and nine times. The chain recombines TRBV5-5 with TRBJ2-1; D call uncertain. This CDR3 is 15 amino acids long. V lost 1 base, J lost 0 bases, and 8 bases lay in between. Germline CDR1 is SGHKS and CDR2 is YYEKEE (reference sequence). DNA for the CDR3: TGTGCCAGCAGCTTGAAGCATAGCTCCTACAATGAGCAGTTCTTC. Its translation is CASSLKHSSYNEQFF.

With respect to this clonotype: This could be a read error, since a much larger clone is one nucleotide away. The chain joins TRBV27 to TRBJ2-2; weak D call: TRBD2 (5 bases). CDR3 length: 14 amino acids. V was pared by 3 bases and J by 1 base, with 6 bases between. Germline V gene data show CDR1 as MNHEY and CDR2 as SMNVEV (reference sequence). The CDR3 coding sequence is TGTGCCAGCAGTTTCGGGGTGAACACCGGGGAGCTGTTTTTT. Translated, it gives CASSFGVNTGELFF.

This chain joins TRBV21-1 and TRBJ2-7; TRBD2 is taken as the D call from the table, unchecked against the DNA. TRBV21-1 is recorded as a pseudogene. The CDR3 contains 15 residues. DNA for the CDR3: TGTGCCAGCAGCGGGCGGACTAGCGGGAGCTACGAGCAGTACTTC. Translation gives CASSGRTSGSYEQYF.

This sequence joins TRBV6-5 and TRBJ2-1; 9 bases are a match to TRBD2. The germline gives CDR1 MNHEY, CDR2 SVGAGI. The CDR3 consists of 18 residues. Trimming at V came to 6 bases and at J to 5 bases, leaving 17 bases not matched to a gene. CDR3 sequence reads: CASSPGLREGRRNNEQFF. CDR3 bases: TGTGCCAGCAGCCCGGGTCTGCGGGAGGGCCGAAGAAACAATGAGCAGTTCTTC.

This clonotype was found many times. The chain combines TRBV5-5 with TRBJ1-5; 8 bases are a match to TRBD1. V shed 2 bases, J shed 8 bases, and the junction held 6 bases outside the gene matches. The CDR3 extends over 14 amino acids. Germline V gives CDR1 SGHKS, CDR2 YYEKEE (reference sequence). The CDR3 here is CASSFTGGREPQHF. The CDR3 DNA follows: TGTGCCAGCAGCTTCACAGGGGGTAGAGAGCCCCAGCATTTT.

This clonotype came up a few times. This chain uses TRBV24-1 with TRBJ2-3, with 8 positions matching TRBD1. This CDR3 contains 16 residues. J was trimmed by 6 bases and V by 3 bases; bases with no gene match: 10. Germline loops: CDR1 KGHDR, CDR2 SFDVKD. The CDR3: CATSDPGTGQSDTQYF. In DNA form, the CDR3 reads TGTGCCACCAGTGATCCCGGGACAGGACAGTCCGATACGCAGTATTTT.

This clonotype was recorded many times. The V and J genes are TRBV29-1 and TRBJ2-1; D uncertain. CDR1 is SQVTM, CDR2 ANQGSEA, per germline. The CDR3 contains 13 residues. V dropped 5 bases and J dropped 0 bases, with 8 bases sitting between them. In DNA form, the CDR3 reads TGCAGCGTTTCACCGTTCTCCTACAATGAGCAGTTCTTC. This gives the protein CSVSPFSYNEQFF.

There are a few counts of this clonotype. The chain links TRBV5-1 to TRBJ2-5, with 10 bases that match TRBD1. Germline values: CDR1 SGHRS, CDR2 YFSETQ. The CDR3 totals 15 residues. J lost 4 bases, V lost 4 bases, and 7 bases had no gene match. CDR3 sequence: CASSLGTGVGETQYF. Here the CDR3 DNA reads TGCGCCAGCAGCCTAGGGACAGGGGTAGGAGAGACCCAGTACTTC.

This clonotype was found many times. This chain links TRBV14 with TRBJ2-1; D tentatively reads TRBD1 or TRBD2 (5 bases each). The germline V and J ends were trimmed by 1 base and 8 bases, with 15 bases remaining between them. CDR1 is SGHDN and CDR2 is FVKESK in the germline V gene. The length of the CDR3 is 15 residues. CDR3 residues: CASSQVSGTIHEQFF. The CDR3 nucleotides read TGTGCCAGCAGCCAAGTCTCCGGGACGATCCATGAGCAGTTCTTC.

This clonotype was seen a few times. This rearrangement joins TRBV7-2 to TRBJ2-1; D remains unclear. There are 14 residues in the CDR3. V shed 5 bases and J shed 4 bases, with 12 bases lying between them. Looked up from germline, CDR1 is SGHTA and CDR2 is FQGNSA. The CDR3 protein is CASSVSPGYNEQFF. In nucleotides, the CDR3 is TGTGCCAGCAGCGTATCGCCTGGGTACAATGAGCAGTTCTTC.

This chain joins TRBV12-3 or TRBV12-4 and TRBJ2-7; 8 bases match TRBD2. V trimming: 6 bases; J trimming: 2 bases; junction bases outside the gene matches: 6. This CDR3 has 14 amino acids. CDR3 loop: CASSMTSDAYEQYV. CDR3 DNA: TGTGCCAGCAGCATGACTAGCGACGCCTACGAGCAGTACGTC.

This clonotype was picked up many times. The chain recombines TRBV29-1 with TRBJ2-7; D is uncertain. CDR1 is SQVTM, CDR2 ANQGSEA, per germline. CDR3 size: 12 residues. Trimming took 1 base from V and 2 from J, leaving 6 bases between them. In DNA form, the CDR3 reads TGCAGCGTTGAAGGGGTCGCCTACGAGCAGTACTTC. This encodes CSVEGVAYEQYF.

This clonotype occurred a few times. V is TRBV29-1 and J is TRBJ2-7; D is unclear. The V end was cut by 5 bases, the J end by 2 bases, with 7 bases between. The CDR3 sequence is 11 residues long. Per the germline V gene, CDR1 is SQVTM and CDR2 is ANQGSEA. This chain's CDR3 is CSVLETYEQYF. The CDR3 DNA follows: TGCAGCGTTCTGGAAACCTACGAGCAGTACTTC.